This T cell receptor (beta chain) was sequenced during a study of read filtering for tumor transcriptome and immune sequencing. Sampling of bone marrow took place during active disease in every patient. This clonotype was counted many times. Molecular barcoded adaptors covering alpha/delta and beta/gamma chains were used on roughly 400 ng RNA. MiXCR was run by TCRdb on the reads, yielding one entry per CDR3 protein. Of 40,000 or so distinct CDR3 sequences listed, approximately 15% are singletons. The CDR3 is made up of 14 amino acids. Trimming took off 3 bases at V and 13 bases at J, with 18 bases between the two ends. Per germline, CDR1 SGHTA and CDR2 FQGTGA.

V and J are TRBV7-3 and TRBJ2-2; D gene unclear. The sample was a population of CD138-negative cells sorted from bone marrow. This TCR was sampled from a donor aged 40 or older with multiple myeloma. CDR3 amino acids: CASSFPSAGPRLFF. The CDR3, as DNA: TGTGCCAGCAGCTTCCCTTCCGCCGGCCCCAGGCTGTTTTTT.